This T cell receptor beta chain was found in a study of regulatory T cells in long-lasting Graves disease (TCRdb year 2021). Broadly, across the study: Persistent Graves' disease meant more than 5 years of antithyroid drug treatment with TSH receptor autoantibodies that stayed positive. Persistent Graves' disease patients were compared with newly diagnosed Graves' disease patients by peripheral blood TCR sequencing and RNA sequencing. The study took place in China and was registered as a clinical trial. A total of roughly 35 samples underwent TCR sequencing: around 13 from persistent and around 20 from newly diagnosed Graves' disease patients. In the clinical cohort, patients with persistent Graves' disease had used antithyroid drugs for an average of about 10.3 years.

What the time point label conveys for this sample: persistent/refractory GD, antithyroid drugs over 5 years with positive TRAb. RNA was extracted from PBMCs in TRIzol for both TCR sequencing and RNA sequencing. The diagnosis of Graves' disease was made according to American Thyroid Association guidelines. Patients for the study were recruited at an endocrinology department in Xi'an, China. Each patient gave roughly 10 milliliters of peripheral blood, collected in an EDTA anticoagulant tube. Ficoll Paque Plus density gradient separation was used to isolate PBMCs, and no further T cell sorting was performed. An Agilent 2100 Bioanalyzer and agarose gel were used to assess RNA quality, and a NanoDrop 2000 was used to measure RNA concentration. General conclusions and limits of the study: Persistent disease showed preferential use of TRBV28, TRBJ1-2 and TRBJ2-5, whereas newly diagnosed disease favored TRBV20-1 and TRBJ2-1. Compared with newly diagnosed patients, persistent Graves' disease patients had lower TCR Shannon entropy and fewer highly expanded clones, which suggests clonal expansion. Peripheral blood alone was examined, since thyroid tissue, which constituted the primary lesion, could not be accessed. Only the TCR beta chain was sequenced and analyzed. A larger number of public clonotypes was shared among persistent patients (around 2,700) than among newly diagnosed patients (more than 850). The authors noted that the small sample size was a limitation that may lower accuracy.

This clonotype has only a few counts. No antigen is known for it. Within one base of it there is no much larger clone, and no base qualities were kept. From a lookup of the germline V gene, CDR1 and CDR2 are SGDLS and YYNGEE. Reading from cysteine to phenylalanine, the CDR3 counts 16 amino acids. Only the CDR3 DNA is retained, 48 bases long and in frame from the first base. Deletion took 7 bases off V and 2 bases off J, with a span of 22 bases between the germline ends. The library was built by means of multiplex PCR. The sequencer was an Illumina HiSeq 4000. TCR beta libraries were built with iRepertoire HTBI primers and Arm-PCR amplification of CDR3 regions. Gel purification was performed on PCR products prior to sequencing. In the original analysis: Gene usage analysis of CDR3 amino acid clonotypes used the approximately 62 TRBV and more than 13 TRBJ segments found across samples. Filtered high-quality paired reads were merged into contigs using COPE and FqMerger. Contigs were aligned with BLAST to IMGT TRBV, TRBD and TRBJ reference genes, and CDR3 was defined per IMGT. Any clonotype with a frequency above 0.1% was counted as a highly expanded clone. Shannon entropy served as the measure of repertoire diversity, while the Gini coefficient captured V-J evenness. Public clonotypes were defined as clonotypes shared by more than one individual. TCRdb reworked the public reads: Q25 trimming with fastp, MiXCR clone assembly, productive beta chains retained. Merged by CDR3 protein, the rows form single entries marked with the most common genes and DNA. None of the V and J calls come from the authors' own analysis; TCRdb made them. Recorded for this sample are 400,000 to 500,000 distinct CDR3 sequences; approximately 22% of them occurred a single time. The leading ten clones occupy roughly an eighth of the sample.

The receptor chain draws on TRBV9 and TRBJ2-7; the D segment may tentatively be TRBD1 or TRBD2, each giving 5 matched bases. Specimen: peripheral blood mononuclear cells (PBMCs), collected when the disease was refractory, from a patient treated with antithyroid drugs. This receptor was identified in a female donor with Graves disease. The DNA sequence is TGTGCCAGCTCTCCCAACCCGGGACCTCGAACCTACGAGCAGTACTTC. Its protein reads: CASSPNPGPRTYEQYF.